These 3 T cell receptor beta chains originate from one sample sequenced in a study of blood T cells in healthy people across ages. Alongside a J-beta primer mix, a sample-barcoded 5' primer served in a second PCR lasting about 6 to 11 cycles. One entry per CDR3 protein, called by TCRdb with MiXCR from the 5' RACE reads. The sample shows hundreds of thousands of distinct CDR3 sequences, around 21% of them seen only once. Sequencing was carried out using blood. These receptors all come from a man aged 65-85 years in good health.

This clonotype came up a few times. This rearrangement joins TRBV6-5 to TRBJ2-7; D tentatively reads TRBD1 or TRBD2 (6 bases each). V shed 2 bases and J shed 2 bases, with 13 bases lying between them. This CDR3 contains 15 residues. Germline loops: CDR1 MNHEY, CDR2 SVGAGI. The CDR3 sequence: CASSYEGGRTYEQYF. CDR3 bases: TGTGCCAGCAGTTACGAGGGGGGTAGGACCTACGAGCAGTACTTC.

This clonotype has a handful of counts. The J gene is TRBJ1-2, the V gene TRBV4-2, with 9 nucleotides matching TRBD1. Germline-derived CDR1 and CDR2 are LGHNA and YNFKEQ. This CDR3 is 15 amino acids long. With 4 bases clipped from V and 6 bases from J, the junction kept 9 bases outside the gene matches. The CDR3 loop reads CASSPRQGVRDGYTF. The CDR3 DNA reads TGTGCCAGCAGCCCCCGACAGGGGGTTCGAGATGGCTACACCTTC.

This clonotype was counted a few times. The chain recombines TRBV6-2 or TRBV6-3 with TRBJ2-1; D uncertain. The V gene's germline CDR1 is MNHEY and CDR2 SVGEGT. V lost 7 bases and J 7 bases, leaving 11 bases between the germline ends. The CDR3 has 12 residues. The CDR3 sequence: CASTTARNEQFF. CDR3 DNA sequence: TGTGCCAGCACGACCGCGAGGAATGAGCAGTTCTTC.